The T cell receptor (beta chain) described here comes from a study of blood T cells in healthy people across ages. Findings of the study overall: A roughly linear fall in TCR beta diversity per million T cells was seen with increasing age. It was not possible, with unsorted PBMCs, to conclusively compare naive and antigen-experienced cells.

Those donating, healthy Caucasian individuals from Russia, were aged roughly 6 to 95. Each donor supplied approximately 10 milliliters of peripheral blood. The CDR3 consists of 14 residues. The V gene end was trimmed by 1 base and the J gene end by 7 bases; junction bases not matched to a gene: 3. Germline CDR1 and CDR2: DFQATT and SNEGSKA (reference sequence). This clonotype has at least ten counts. The antigen is unknown. A second PCR, run for about 6 to 11 cycles, used a sample-barcoded 5' primer plus a J-beta primer mix. In TCRdb, the 5' RACE reads were re-called with MiXCR into one record per CDR3 protein. The repertoire holds roughly 1.4 million distinct CDR3 sequences, with approximately 59% as singletons.

Sequenced input: blood. The V and J genes are TRBV20-1 and TRBJ1-4, with 10 bases matching TRBD1. The sequence was collected from a man between 18 and 35 years old in good health. The CDR3: CSARAGTGVEKLFF. CDR3 coding DNA: TGCAGTGCTAGAGCCGGGACAGGGGTTGAAAAACTGTTTTTT.